This passage covers 14 T cell receptor beta chains from one sample sequenced in a study of glioma-infiltrating T cells after dendritic cell vaccination. Generated by immunoSEQ multiplex PCR, the TCRdb table keeps only in-frame clones and is missing some. The repertoire consists of about 87,000 clones, with roughly four fifths occurring once and the leading ten covering roughly 6.8%. Time point specified: after dendritic cell vaccination, including at tumor progression/relapse. This specimen was blood, taken after dendritic cell vaccination. The receptors derive from a human donor with glioblastoma.

V usage is TRBV4-3 and J usage is TRBJ2-5; 8 bases agree with TRBD1. Unmatched junction bases numbered 6, after V lost 4 bases and J lost 5 bases. Germline CDR1 reads LGHNA; CDR2 reads YSLEER. This CDR3 is 14 amino acids long. CDR3 region: CASSLADRVETQYF. CDR3 DNA: TGCGCCAGCAGCCTTGCGGACAGGGTCGAGACCCAGTACTTC.

The chain recombines TRBV7-2 with TRBJ2-1, with 13 bases matching TRBD2. Germline V gives CDR1 SGHTA, CDR2 FQGNSA. Losses at the gene ends were 4 bases for V and 7 bases for J; bases not matched to a gene: 7. The length of the CDR3 is 16 residues. In DNA, the CDR3 is TGTGCCAGCAGCTCCACTAGCGGGGGGGCCCGGAATGAGCAGTTCTTC. Amino acid sequence: CASSSTSGGARNEQFF.

This clone was recorded once. This rearrangement joins TRBV19 to TRBJ1-1; 10 positions agree with TRBD1. V lost 5 bases to trimming and J lost 5 bases; unmatched junction nucleotides: 8. The CDR3 runs 15 residues. Germline-derived CDR1 and CDR2 are LNHDA and SQIVND (reference sequence). CDR3 protein: CASSATGTGATEAFF. The DNA of the CDR3 is TGTGCCAGTAGTGCTACCGGGACAGGGGCTACTGAAGCTTTCTTT.

This chain uses TRBV29-1 with TRBJ2-5, with D hard to call. The V gene's germline CDR1 is SQVTM and CDR2 ANQGSEA. The ends were cut back, 6 bases at V and 2 bases at J, with 10 bases in the middle. The CDR3 loop spans 12 amino acids. The CDR3 DNA is TGCAGCGTCCAGGTAGTACAAGAGACCCAGTACTTC. It codes for CSVQVVQETQYF.

CDR3 in DNA: TGTGCCAGCAGCACTACCGGGACTAGGGGTACAGATACGCAGTATTTT. This codes for CASSTTGTRGTDTQYF. This chain uses TRBV7-2 with TRBJ2-3; 8 bases align to TRBD2. The V and J ends lost 5 bases and 3 bases, in that order; junction bases with no gene match: 10. CDR3 length: 16 residues. Germline lookup yields CDR1 SGHTA and CDR2 FQGNSA.

This clone came up a few times. This chain joins TRBV5-8 and TRBJ1-1, with D perhaps matching TRBD1 (5 bases). The CDR3 length is 13 residues. Germline loops: CDR1 SGHTS, CDR2 YDEGEE. The V end lost 0 bases, the J end lost 3 bases, and 6 bases lay between the germline ends. CDR3: CASSLVQDTEAFF. CDR3 DNA: TGTGCCAGCAGCTTGGTACAGGACACTGAAGCTTTCTTT.

CDR3 region: CASSQAGGGYNEQFF. The CDR3, as DNA: TGTGCCAGCAGCCAGGCGGGGGGGGGATACAATGAGCAGTTCTTC. The chain employs TRBV7-2 and TRBJ2-1; 9 bases line up with TRBD2. V dropped 5 bases and J dropped 4; count of bases not matched to a gene: 6. In germline, CDR1 is SGHTA, CDR2 FQGNSA. CDR3 length equals 15 residues.

This clone has just one count. This chain joins TRBV4-2 and TRBJ2-5; 8 bases align to TRBD1. The J call may be wrong; the DNA end is better matched by TRBJ2-7. The germline CDR1 and CDR2 sequences are LGHNA and YNFKEQ. CDR3 length: 20 residues. CDR3 protein: CASSQDPTRWDRITSYEQYF. DNA for the CDR3: TGTGCCAGCAGCCAAGATCCCACCCGCTGGGACAGGATTACTTCCTACGAGCAGTACTTC.

This clone was seen once. The chain combines TRBV2 with TRBJ2-4, with 7 bases identical to TRBD1. The CDR3 runs 19 residues. The germline gives CDR1 SNHLY, CDR2 FYNNEI. V gave up 2 bases and J gave up 0 bases; unmatched junction bases: 13. CDR3 coding DNA: TGTGCCAGCAGTGAACCGGGACAGAGAGCGGCACAAGCCAAAAACATTCAGTACTTC. It encodes CASSEPGQRAAQAKNIQYF.

The rearrangement links TRBV11-2 to TRBJ1-2; 8 bases agree with TRBD1. V was clipped by 5 bases and J by 8 bases; unmatched bases: 7. CDR1 SGHAT and CDR2 FQNNGV come from the germline V gene. The CDR3 extends over 13 amino acids. The CDR3 nucleotides read TGTGCCAGCAGCCCGCGTGACAGGGGCGGCTACACCTTC. This translates into CASSPRDRGGYTF.

The V gene is TRBV7-2, the J gene TRBJ2-1; no firm D call. Trimming took 5 bases from V and 10 from J, leaving 12 bases between them. CDR1 is SGHTA, CDR2 FQGNSA, per germline. The CDR3 has 12 amino acids. The CDR3 region has the DNA TGTGCCAGCAGCAAGTTTTTGGAGGAGCAGTTCTTC. This sequence encodes CASSKFLEEQFF.

Written as DNA, the CDR3 is TGTGCCTGGAGTGTAAGGGCAGCAGGGCGTTGGCTAAATTCACCCCTCCACTTT. This gives the protein CAWSVRAAGRWLNSPLHF. This chain joins TRBV30 and TRBJ1-6; a possible D gene is TRBD1 (5 bases). The CDR3 covers 18 residues. Germline CDR1 GTSNPN, CDR2 SVGIG (reference sequence). V was trimmed by 0 bases and J by 7 bases, leaving 22 bases between them.

The sample holds one count of this clone. This chain joins TRBV7-2 and TRBJ1-2, with 7 bases fitting TRBD1. The germline gives CDR1 SGHTA, CDR2 FQGNSA. This CDR3 has 14 amino acids. Germline trimming cut 0 bases from V and 6 bases from J; bases unmatched to any gene: 4. CDR3 amino acids: CASSLATGRNGYTF. Here the CDR3 DNA reads TGTGCCAGCAGCTTAGCGACAGGGAGGAATGGCTACACCTTC.

The CDR3 spells CASSQGAMADTQYF. The CDR3 DNA sequence: TGTGCCAGCAGCCAGGGTGCCATGGCAGATACGCAGTATTTT. This chain joins TRBV2 and TRBJ2-3; a weak D match, TRBD1 (5 bases). The CDR3 sequence is 14 residues long. Germline CDR1 and CDR2: SNHLY and FYNNEI. V was cut by 6 bases and J by 4 bases, with 14 bases left in between.